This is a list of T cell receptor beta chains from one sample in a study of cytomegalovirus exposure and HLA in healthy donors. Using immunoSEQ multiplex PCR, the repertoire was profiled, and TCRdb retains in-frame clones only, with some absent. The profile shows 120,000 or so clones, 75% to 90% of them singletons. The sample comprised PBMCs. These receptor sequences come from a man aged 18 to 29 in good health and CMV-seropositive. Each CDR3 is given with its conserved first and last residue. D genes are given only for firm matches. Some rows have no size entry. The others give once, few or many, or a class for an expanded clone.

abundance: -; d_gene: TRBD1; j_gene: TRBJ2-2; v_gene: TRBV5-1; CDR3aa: CASSLGYRGTGELFF; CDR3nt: TGCGCCAGCAGCTTGGGATACAGGGGAACCGGGGAGCTGTTTTTT
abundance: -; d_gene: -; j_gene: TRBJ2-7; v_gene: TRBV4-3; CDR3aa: CASSRQTGNEQYF; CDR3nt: TGCGCCAGCAGCCGACAAACAGGGAACGAGCAGTACTTC
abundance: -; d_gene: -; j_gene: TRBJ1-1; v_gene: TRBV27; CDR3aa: CASSLQGATEAFF; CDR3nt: TGTGCCAGCAGCCTACAGGGAGCTACTGAAGCTTTCTTT
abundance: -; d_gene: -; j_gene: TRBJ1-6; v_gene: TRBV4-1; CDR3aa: CASSQEGDFSSYNSPLHF; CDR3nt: TGCGCCAGCAGCCAAGAGGGGGACTTTAGCTCCTATAATTCACCCCTCCACTTT
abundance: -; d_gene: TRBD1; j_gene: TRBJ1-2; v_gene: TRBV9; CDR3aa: CASSPSRDRDGYTF; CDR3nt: TGTGCCAGCAGCCCGTCCCGGGACAGGGACGGCTACACCTTC
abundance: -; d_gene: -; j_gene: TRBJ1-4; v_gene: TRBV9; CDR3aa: CASSAMTGVGEKLFF; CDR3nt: TGTGCCAGCAGCGCCATGACCGGGGTCGGGGAAAAACTGTTTTTT
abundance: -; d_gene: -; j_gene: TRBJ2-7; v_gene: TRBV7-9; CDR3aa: CATEFSGRYEQYF; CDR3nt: TGTGCCACCGAATTCAGTGGGCGCTACGAGCAGTACTTC
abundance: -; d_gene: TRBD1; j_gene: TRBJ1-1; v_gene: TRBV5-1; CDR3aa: CASSLTGANTEAFF; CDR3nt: TGCGCCAGCAGCTTAACAGGGGCGAACACTGAAGCTTTCTTT
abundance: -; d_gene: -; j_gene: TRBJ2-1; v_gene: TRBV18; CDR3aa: CASSPPTRAQFF; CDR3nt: TGTGCCAGCTCACCACCGACCAGGGCCCAGTTCTTC
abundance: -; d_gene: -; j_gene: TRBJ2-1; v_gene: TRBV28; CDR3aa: CASSGLSEQFF; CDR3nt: TGTGCCAGCAGTGGGCTAAGTGAGCAGTTCTTC
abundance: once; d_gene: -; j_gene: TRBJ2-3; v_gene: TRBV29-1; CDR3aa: CSVPEWGRLSTDTQYF; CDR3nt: TGCAGCGTTCCGGAATGGGGCAGGTTGAGCACAGATACGCAGTATTTT
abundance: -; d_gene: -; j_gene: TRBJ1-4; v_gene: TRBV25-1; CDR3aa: CASSDARGGKLFF; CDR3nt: TGTGCCAGCAGTGATGCTAGGGGAGGAAAACTGTTTTTT
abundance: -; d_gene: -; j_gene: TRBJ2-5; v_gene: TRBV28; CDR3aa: CASSLASQETQYF; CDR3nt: TGTGCCAGCAGTTTGGCAAGTCAAGAGACCCAGTACTTC
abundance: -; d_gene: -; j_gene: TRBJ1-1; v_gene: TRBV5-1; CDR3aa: CASSLDFNTEAFF; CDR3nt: TGCGCCAGCAGCTTGGACTTTAACACTGAAGCTTTCTTT
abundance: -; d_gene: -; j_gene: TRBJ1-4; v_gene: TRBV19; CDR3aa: CASSIEWANEKLFF; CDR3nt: TGTGCCAGTAGTATAGAGTGGGCCAATGAAAAACTGTTTTTT
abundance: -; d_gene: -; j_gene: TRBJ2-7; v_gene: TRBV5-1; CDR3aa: CASSFDGEVSYEQYF; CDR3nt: TGCGCCAGCAGCTTTGACGGCGAGGTCTCCTACGAGCAGTACTTC
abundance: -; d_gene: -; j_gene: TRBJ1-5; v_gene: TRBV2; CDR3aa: CATTSGRAGNQPQHF; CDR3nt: TGTGCCACTACCTCGGGGAGGGCTGGCAATCAGCCCCAGCATTTT
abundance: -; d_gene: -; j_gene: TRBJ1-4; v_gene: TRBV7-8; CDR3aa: CASSLAINIQGPNEKLFF; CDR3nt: TGTGCCAGCAGCTTAGCGATCAATATACAGGGCCCCAATGAAAAACTGTTTTTT
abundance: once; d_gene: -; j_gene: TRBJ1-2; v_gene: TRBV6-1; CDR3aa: CASTQKGNYGYTF; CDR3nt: TGTGCCAGCACCCAAAAGGGGAACTATGGCTACACCTTC
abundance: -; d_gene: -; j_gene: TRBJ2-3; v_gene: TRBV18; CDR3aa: CASSWRGTDTQYF; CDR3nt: TGTGCCAGCTCCTGGCGGGGCACAGATACGCAGTATTTT
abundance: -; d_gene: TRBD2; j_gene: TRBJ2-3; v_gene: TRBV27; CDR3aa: CASSPAGGPDTQYF; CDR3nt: TGTGCCAGCAGCCCGGCGGGGGGACCAGATACGCAGTATTTT
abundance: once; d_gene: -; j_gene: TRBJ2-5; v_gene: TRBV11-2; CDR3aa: CASSLDGPGAQYF; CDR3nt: TGTGCCAGCAGCTTAGACGGTCCGGGGGCCCAGTACTTC
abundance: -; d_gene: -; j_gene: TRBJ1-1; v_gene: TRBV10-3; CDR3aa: CAIRYTGLTEAFF; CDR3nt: TGTGCCATCAGATACACAGGGCTCACTGAAGCTTTCTTT
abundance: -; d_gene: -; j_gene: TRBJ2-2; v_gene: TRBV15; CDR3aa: CATRTGIRNTGELFF; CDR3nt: TGTGCCACCAGAACAGGCATACGGAACACCGGGGAGCTGTTTTTT
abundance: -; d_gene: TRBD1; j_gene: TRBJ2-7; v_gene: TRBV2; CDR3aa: CASSPGTGAYEQYF; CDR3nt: TGTGCCAGCAGTCCCGGGACAGGGGCCTACGAGCAGTACTTC
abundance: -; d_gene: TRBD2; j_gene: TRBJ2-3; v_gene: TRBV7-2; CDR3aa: CASSSRGADTQYF; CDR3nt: TGTGCCAGCAGCTCCCGGGGGGCAGATACGCAGTATTTT
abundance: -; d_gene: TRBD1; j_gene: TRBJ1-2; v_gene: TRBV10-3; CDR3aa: CAISDSGQGVPYGYTF; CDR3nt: TGTGCCATCAGTGACTCGGGACAGGGGGTACCCTATGGCTACACCTTC
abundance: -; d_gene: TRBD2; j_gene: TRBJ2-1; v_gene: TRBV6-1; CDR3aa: CASSLAGGQHEQFF; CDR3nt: TGTGCCAGCAGTCTAGCGGGGGGCCAACATGAGCAGTTCTTC
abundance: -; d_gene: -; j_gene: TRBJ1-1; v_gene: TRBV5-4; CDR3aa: CASSPPGQVNTEAFF; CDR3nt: TGTGCCAGCAGTCCCCCGGGACAAGTGAACACTGAAGCTTTCTTT
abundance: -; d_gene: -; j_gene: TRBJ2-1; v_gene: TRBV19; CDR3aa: CASSLARFDYNEQFF; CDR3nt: TGTGCCAGTAGTCTCGCGAGGTTTGACTACAATGAGCAGTTCTTC
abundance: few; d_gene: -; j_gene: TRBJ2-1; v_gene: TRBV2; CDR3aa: CASSGQYNEQFF; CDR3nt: TGTGCCAGCAGTGGACAGTACAATGAGCAGTTCTTC
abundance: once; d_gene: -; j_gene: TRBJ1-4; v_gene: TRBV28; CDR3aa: CASRWGPNEKLFF; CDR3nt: TGTGCCAGCAGATGGGGGCCCAATGAAAAACTGTTTTTT
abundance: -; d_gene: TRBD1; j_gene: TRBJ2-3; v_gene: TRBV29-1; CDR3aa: CSVELVPGQGLTDTQYF; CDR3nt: TGCAGCGTTGAACTAGTGCCGGGACAGGGACTGACAGATACGCAGTATTTT
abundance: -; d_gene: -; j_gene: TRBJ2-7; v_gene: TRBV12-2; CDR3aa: CASRKNSSGGEYEQYF; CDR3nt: TGTGCAAGTCGCAAGAATTCTAGCGGGGGTGAGTACGAGCAGTACTTC
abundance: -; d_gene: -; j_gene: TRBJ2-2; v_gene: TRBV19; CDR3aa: CASSISTVTGELFF; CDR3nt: TGTGCCAGTAGTATTTCGACAGTCACCGGGGAGCTGTTTTTT
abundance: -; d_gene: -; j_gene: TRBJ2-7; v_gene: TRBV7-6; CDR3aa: CASSLTGAANIDEQYF; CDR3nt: TGTGCCAGCAGCTTAACTGGGGCAGCGAACATCGACGAGCAGTACTTC
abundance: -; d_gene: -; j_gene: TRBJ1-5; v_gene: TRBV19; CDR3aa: CASTPGRSSQPQHF; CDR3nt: TGTGCCAGTACCCCAGGAAGGTCGTCTCAGCCCCAGCATTTT
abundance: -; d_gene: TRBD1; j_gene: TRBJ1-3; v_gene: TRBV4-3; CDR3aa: CASSPEDREGNTIYF; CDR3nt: TGCGCCAGCAGCCCAGAGGACAGGGAAGGAAACACCATATATTTT
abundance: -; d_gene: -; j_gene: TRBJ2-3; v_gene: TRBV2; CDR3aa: CASLLGPHSTDTQYF; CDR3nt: TGTGCCAGCCTCTTGGGGCCGCACAGCACAGATACGCAGTATTTT
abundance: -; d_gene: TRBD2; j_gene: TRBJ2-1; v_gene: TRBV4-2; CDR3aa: CASSPGTSIYEQFF; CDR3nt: TGTGCCAGCAGCCCCGGGACTAGTATCTATGAGCAGTTCTTC
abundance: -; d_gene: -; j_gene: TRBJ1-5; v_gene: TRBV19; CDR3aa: CASTPGSRSNQPQHF; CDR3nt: TGTGCCAGTACGCCAGGCTCTCGAAGCAATCAGCCCCAGCATTTT
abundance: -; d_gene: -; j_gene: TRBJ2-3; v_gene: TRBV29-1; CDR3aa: CSVEEGDTQYF; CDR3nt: TGCAGCGTGGAGGAAGGAGATACGCAGTATTTT
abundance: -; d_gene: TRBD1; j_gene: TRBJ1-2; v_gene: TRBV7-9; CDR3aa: CASSSGQGDTF; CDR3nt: TGTGCCAGCAGCTCCGGACAGGGAGACACCTTC
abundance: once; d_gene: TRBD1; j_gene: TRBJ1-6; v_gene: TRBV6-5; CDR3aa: CASSYTLDRVNSPLHF; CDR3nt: TGTGCCAGCAGTTACACCCTGGACAGGGTCAATTCACCCCTCCACTTT
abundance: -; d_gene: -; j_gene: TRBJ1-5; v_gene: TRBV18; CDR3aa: CASSQIGNQPQHF; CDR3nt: TGTGCCAGCTCACAAATCGGGAATCAGCCCCAGCATTTT
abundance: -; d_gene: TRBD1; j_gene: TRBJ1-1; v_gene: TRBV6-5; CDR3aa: CASRQGMNTEAFF; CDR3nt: TGTGCCAGCAGACAGGGGATGAACACTGAAGCTTTCTTT
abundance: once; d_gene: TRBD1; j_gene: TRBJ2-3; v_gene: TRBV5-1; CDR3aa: CASSSGTGWDTQYF; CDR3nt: TGCGCCAGCAGTTCCGGGACAGGGTGGGATACGCAGTATTTT
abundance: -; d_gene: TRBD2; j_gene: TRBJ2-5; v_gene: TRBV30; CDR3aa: CAWSVRSSGGVETQYF; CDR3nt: TGTGCCTGGAGTGTACGATCGAGCGGGGGGGTAGAGACCCAGTACTTC
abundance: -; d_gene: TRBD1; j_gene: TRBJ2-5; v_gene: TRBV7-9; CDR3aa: CASSLGAGGETQYF; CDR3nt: TGTGCCAGCAGCTTAGGTGCAGGGGGAGAGACCCAGTACTTC